The TCR beta chain described here comes from a study of blood T cells in healthy people across ages. CDR1 is DFQATT, CDR2 SNEGSKA, per germline (reference sequence). The length of the CDR3 is 12 residues. Trimming left V 1 base short and J 6 bases short, with 10 bases between. The second PCR ran about 6 to 12 cycles with a sample-barcoded 5' primer and J-beta primers. Sequencing recovered at least 2.5 million CDR3-containing paired-end reads from each sample. TCRdb re-derived calls from the 5' RACE reads in MiXCR, one entry per CDR3 protein. The sample records about 1.8 million distinct CDR3 sequences, around half being singletons. Findings and limits, study-wide: Roughly linearly, TCR beta diversity per million T cells fell as age increased. A conclusive naive versus antigen-experienced comparison was prevented by the unsorted PBMCs.

On this clonotype: The antigen remains undetermined.

The sequencing sample was made of blood. The clonotype comes from a middle-aged woman in good health. The chain couples TRBV20-1 to TRBJ2-7; D not certain. The CDR3 spells CSARGSSSEQYF. The CDR3 DNA reads as TGCAGTGCTAGAGGTAGTAGCTCCGAGCAGTACTTC.